Each of the 29 T cell receptor beta chains below was sequenced from the same sample in a study of T cell responses to AZD1222 COVID-19 vaccine. Generated by immunoSEQ multiplex PCR, the TCRdb table keeps only in-frame clones and is missing some. This table has approximately 300,000 clones, roughly 93% appearing once. Sequenced here: peripheral blood, sampled 28 days after the second AZD1222 dose. The receptor set was obtained from an adult who received the AZD1222 COVID-19 vaccine.

The CDR3 loop is CASSEGDIPGHNSPLHF. In DNA, the CDR3 is TGTGCCAGCAGCGAAGGGGACATCCCGGGACATAATTCACCCCTCCACTTT. The J gene is TRBJ1-6, the V gene TRBV3-1 (or the pseudogene TRBV3-2), with D perhaps matching TRBD1 (6 bases). Between the trimmed V and J ends, which lost 5 bases and 5 bases, there was a span of 19 bases. Per germline, CDR1 LGHDT and CDR2 YNNKEL (reference sequence). The CDR3 contains 17 residues.

J is TRBJ2-5 and V is TRBV7-2; 7 nucleotides agree with TRBD2. The V gene's germline CDR1 is SGHTA and CDR2 FQGNSA. This CDR3 has 14 residues. Trimming removed 0 bases from V and 4 bases from J; junction bases left unmatched: 2. The chain's CDR3 is CASSLAGGRETQYF. DNA for the CDR3: TGTGCCAGCAGCTTAGCCGGGGGGAGAGAGACCCAGTACTTC.

The chain couples TRBV28 to TRBJ2-1; possible D gene TRBD2, 6 bases. V lost 4 bases and J lost 5, with 15 bases in between. CDR1 is MDHEN, CDR2 SYDVKM, per germline. CDR3 length: 15 residues. The CDR3 protein is CASSSAGMANNEQFF. In DNA, the CDR3 is TGTGCCAGCAGTTCAGCGGGTATGGCTAACAATGAGCAGTTCTTC.

The CDR3 region has the DNA TGTGCCAGCTCAGCACAGGGATATAGCAATCAGCCCCAGCATTTT. The encoded protein is CASSAQGYSNQPQHF. The chain uses TRBV18 and TRBJ1-5; tentatively, D is TRBD1 (6 bases). Trimming stripped 5 bases from V and 0 bases from J, with 11 bases between. This CDR3 has 15 amino acids. Germline CDR1 KGHSH, CDR2 LQKENI.

This clone has only one observation. Other DNA variants within this sample encode the same CDR3. The chain is built from TRBV5-1 and TRBJ2-7; 7 positions match TRBD1. The CDR3 sequence is 13 residues long. From germline, CDR1 is SGHRS and CDR2 YFSETQ. Unmatched junction bases numbered 1, after V lost 3 bases and J lost 1 base. The CDR3 DNA reads TGCGCCAGCAGCTGGGACAGTTCCTACGAGCAGTACTTC. Amino acid sequence: CASSWDSSYEQYF.

The chain recombines TRBV21-1 with TRBJ1-1. TRBV21-1 is a documented pseudogene. The CDR3 covers 16 residues. The CDR3 reads CASSKTLRALNTEAFF. The CDR3 region has the DNA TGTGCCAGCAGCAAAACCCTGCGGGCTTTGAACACTGAAGCTTTCTTT.

The chain carries TRBV28 and TRBJ1-3, with D hard to call. The CDR3 loop spans 17 amino acids. Trimming took off 5 bases at V and 2 bases at J, with 19 bases between the two ends. In germline, CDR1 is MDHEN, CDR2 SYDVKM. The CDR3 sequence: CASSKPGPQRPGNTIYF. CDR3 bases: TGTGCCAGCAGTAAACCGGGTCCCCAAAGACCTGGAAACACCATATATTTT. Full variable domain (missing parts from reference TRBV28 and TRBJ1-3): DVKVTQSSRYLVKRTGEKVFLECVQDMDHENMFWYRQDPGLGLRLIYFSYDVKMKEKGDIPEGYSVSREKKERFSLILESASTNQTSMYLCASSKPGPQRPGNTIYFGEGSWLTVV.

V and J are TRBV15 and TRBJ2-3, with D possibly called TRBD1 or TRBD2 (5 bases each). The germline V gene encodes CDR1 LNHNV and CDR2 YYDKDF (reference sequence). The length of the CDR3 is 13 residues. Trimming cost V 0 bases and J 14 bases, with 15 bases left between them. The CDR3 nucleotides are TGTGCCACCAGCAGAGATCAGAGGGGAACGTTGTATTTT. Its protein is CATSRDQRGTLYF.

V and J are TRBV12-1 and TRBJ2-7; whether TRBD2, the table's D call, matches the DNA was not checked. TRBV12-1 is a listed pseudogene. The CDR3 totals 16 residues. The DNA for the CDR3 is TGTGCCAGCAGCCCCTTGGGAGGCCAGGAATCCTACGAGCAGTACTTC. Translation gives CASSPLGGQESYEQYF.

The V gene is TRBV5-6, the J gene TRBJ2-3, with 7 nucleotides matching TRBD2. CDR1 and CDR2 from the germline V gene are SGHDT and YYEEEE. This CDR3 contains 15 residues. V lost 0 bases and J lost 5; bases outside the gene matches: 6. CDR3 coding DNA: TGTGCCAGCAGCTTGGCTGGCGGGAGTGGAGATACGCAGTATTTT. It is translated as CASSLAGGSGDTQYF.

This clone was found once. J is TRBJ1-2 and V is TRBV7-8, with 10 bases lining up with TRBD1. This CDR3 is 13 amino acids long. Trimming removed 5 bases from V and 5 bases from J; junction bases left unmatched: 2. The germline gives CDR1 SGHVS, CDR2 FQNEAQ. CDR3 in DNA: TGTGCCAGCAGCACGGGACAGGGGTATGGCTACACCTTC. It yields the protein CASSTGQGYGYTF.

The chain is built from TRBV3-1 (or the pseudogene TRBV3-2) and TRBJ1-5; D remains unclear. Germline V lookup: CDR1 LGHDT, CDR2 YNNKEL (reference sequence). The CDR3 has 15 residues. Trimming left V 4 bases short and J 1 base short, with 11 bases between. In DNA, the CDR3 is TGTGCCAGCAGCCTCGGGTCCGGAAGCAATCAGCCCCAGCATTTT. Translation: CASSLGSGSNQPQHF.

This clone has a handful of counts. At the DNA level, this CDR3 is encoded by other sequences in the same sample as well. The chain is built from TRBV4-1 and TRBJ2-1, with D perhaps TRBD2 (6 bases). The V gene's germline CDR1 is MGHRA and CDR2 YSYEKL. CDR3 length: 13 amino acids. With 5 bases removed from V and 3 bases from J, the gap between germline ends came to 8 bases. The chain's CDR3 is CASSSGGYNEQFF. The CDR3 DNA reads as TGCGCCAGCAGCTCCGGGGGCTACAATGAGCAGTTCTTC.

This CDR3 is CASSHWPEGGYGYTF. DNA for the CDR3: TGTGCCAGCAGCCACTGGCCCGAGGGGGGCTATGGCTACACCTTC. The J gene is TRBJ1-2, the V gene TRBV14; tentative D call: TRBD1 (6 bases). V dropped 3 bases and J dropped 4 bases, with 15 bases sitting between them. The germline CDR1 and CDR2 sequences are SGHDN and FVKESK. The CDR3 totals 15 residues.

This chain links TRBV19 with TRBJ2-7, with D possibly called TRBD1 or TRBD2 (5 bases each). V was shortened by 8 bases and J by 6 bases, with 20 bases between the two germline ends. The CDR3 loop spans 14 amino acids. The germline CDR1 and CDR2 sequences are LNHDA and SQIVND (reference sequence). Here the CDR3 reads CASGMPAEGFEQYF. As DNA, the CDR3 is TGTGCCAGTGGAATGCCGGCCGAGGGGTTCGAGCAGTACTTC.

This chain joins TRBV5-1 and TRBJ1-6, with 7 nucleotides matching TRBD1. The length of the CDR3 is 16 residues. The germline V gene has CDR1 SGHRS and CDR2 YFSETQ. The V gene end was trimmed by 5 bases and the J gene end by 7 bases; junction bases not matched to a gene: 12. In nucleotides, the CDR3 is TGCGCCAGCAGTTCTCTCGGCGGGACAGCGAATTCACCCCTCCACTTT. This gives the protein CASSSLGGTANSPLHF.

The chain carries TRBV5-6 and TRBJ1-1, with a tentative D call TRBD1 (5 bases). V was shortened by 3 bases and J by 4 bases, with 7 bases between the two germline ends. Looked up from germline, CDR1 is SGHDT and CDR2 is YYEEEE. The CDR3 loop spans 12 amino acids. CDR3 sequence (DNA): TGTGCCAGCAGCTCGGACATCACTGAAGCTTTCTTT. Its protein is CASSSDITEAFF.

The chain recombines TRBV15 with TRBJ2-1; the D call may be TRBD1 or TRBD2 (5 bases each). CDR3 length: 15 amino acids. Trimming shortened V by 4 bases and J by 4 bases, and 14 bases separated the two germline ends. Germline CDR1 LNHNV, CDR2 YYDKDF (reference sequence). The CDR3 region has the DNA TGTGCCACCAGCATTGGGGGTGATCTGTACAATGAGCAGTTCTTC. The encoded protein is CATSIGGDLYNEQFF.

This rearrangement joins TRBV18 to TRBJ2-3, with D possibly being TRBD2 (5 bases). Trimming took 6 bases from V and 4 from J, leaving 17 bases between them. This CDR3 spans 15 amino acids. Germline-derived CDR1 and CDR2 are KGHSH and LQKENI. The CDR3 sequence is CASSRGTARSDTQYF. CDR3 bases: TGTGCCAGCTCCCGGGGAACAGCGAGGTCAGATACGCAGTATTTT.

This rearrangement joins TRBV9 to TRBJ2-5; D tentatively reads TRBD1 or TRBD2 (5 bases each). With 3 bases removed from V and 0 bases from J, the gap between germline ends came to 9 bases. The CDR3 is 14 residues long. Germline values: CDR1 SGDLS, CDR2 YYNGEE. This CDR3 is CASSEGPYQETQYF. The CDR3 DNA is TGTGCCAGCAGCGAGGGACCCTACCAAGAGACCCAGTACTTC. Filled out from reference TRBV9 and TRBJ2-5, the complete variable domain reads DSGVTQTPKHLITATGQRVTLRCSPRSGDLSVYWYQQSLDQGLQFLIQYYNGEERAKGNILERFSAQQFPDLHSELNLSSLELGDSALYFCASSEGPYQETQYFGPGTRLLVL.

Here the CDR3 DNA reads TGTGCCAGCAGAACGAAGGGGACTAGCGTCGCTACGCAGTATTTT. The encoded protein is CASRTKGTSVATQYF. J is TRBJ2-3 and V is TRBV6-5, with 10 nucleotides matching TRBD2. This CDR3 comprises 15 residues. V shed 6 bases, J shed 8 bases, and the junction held 11 bases outside the gene matches. Germline CDR1 is MNHEY and CDR2 is SVGAGI.

V gene TRBV5-1 combines with J gene TRBJ2-5; a weak D match, TRBD2 (5 bases). The CDR3 extends over 16 amino acids. Looked up from germline, CDR1 is SGHRS and CDR2 is YFSETQ. The V and J ends lost 4 bases and 2 bases respectively, with 18 bases between them. CDR3 protein: CASSPITASPQETQYF. CDR3 in DNA: TGCGCCAGCAGCCCGATAACCGCTAGCCCACAAGAGACCCAGTACTTC.

In nucleotides, the CDR3 is TGTGCCAGCAGTTACTCGGGACAGGGATCACCCCTCCACTTT. Translated, it gives CASSYSGQGSPLHF. V is TRBV6-5 and J is TRBJ1-6; TRBD1 matches 9 bases. Germline CDR1 MNHEY, CDR2 SVGAGI. Trimming removed 0 bases from V and 10 bases from J; junction bases left unmatched: 1. CDR3 length: 14 amino acids.

This chain joins TRBV10-2 and TRBJ1-4; D remains unclear. V lost 2 bases and J lost 5, with 6 bases in between. Germline lookup yields CDR1 WSHSY and CDR2 SAAADI. The CDR3 has 13 amino acids. CDR3 nucleotide sequence: TGCGCCAGCAGTGAGGAGGAAAATGAAAAACTGTTTTTT. Translation gives CASSEEENEKLFF.

The rearrangement uses TRBV6-4 and TRBJ1-1; 8 positions match TRBD1. Germline CDR1 MRHNA, CDR2 SNTAGT. The CDR3 extends over 14 amino acids. With 6 bases clipped from V and 3 bases from J, the junction kept 6 bases outside the gene matches. CDR3 residues: CASSTTGEDTEAFF. The DNA of the CDR3 is TGTGCCAGCAGCACGACAGGGGAGGACACTGAAGCTTTCTTT.

The gene calls are TRBV3-1 (or the pseudogene TRBV3-2) and TRBJ1-1; D is unclear. The length of the CDR3 is 16 residues. Trimming took 3 bases from V and 3 from J, leaving 17 bases between them. CDR1 is LGHDT, CDR2 YNNKEL, per germline (reference sequence). The CDR3 DNA reads TGTGCCAGCAGCCATCGAGCTTGGGCGGCGGACACTGAAGCTTTCTTT. Protein product: CASSHRAWAADTEAFF.

This chain links TRBV7-9 with TRBJ2-1; the D gene is possibly TRBD2 (5 bases). Germline CDR1 SEHNR, CDR2 FQNEAQ (reference sequence). This CDR3 region has 14 residues. Trimming cost V 3 bases and J 10 bases, with 16 bases left between them. The CDR3 is CASSLEWRLNEQFF. The CDR3 nucleotides read TGTGCCAGCAGCTTGGAGTGGAGGTTAAACGAGCAGTTCTTC.

The DNA for the CDR3 is TGTGCCAGTAGTATACCCCGTTGGGCAGGCGGCTCTGGGGCCAACGTCCTGACTTTC. As protein: CASSIPRWAGGSGANVLTF. The genes are TRBV19 and TRBJ2-6; D gene uncertain. Deletions cut 2 bases from V and 0 bases from J, with 17 bases between. The V gene's germline CDR1 is LNHDA and CDR2 SQIVND (reference sequence). This CDR3 is built from 19 residues.

The rearrangement links TRBV9 to TRBJ2-1, with a possible D match to TRBD1 (5 bases). From germline, CDR1 is SGDLS and CDR2 YYNGEE. CDR3 size: 15 residues. V lost 2 bases to trimming and J lost 0 bases, with 9 bases between them. The CDR3 DNA follows: TGTGCCAGCAGCGTGGGGCAGCTCTCCTACAATGAGCAGTTCTTC. Its translation is CASSVGQLSYNEQFF.